These T cell receptor beta chains were read from a single sample in a study of blood T cell repertoires in COVID-19. Using immunoSEQ multiplex PCR, the repertoire was profiled, and TCRdb retains in-frame clones only, with some absent. Among roughly 82,000 clones, roughly 87% were seen once, and the ten largest hold 1%. Sequenced: peripheral blood. The receptors were sampled from a woman between 50 and 59 years old in a cohort sampled during active COVID-19. Both conserved end residues are part of each CDR3. A D gene is named only where the DNA matches it firmly. Size is omitted from some rows. Given values are once, few, many or a class for expanded clones.

j_gene | v_gene | d_gene | abundance | CDR3aa | CDR3nt
TRBJ1-2 | TRBV27 | NA | NA | CASSVRGTYGYTF | TGTGCCAGCAGTGTCAGGGGTACCTATGGCTACACCTTC
TRBJ2-4 | TRBV25-1 | TRBD1 | NA | CASSGNRGDIQYF | TGTGCCAGCAGTGGTAACAGGGGTGACATTCAGTACTTC
TRBJ1-2 | TRBV5-5 | NA | NA | CASSGPRENYGYTF | TGTGCCAGCAGCGGGCCGCGGGAGAACTATGGCTACACCTTC
TRBJ2-3 | TRBV2 | TRBD1 | NA | CASSTGAVGTQYF | TGTGCCAGCAGTACAGGGGCAGTCGGTACGCAGTATTTT
TRBJ2-2 | TRBV2 | TRBD2 | NA | CASSSGPAHGELFF | TGTGCCAGCTCTAGCGGGCCCGCCCACGGGGAGCTGTTTTTT
TRBJ2-2 | TRBV4-2 | NA | NA | CASSQDRGQAPHGELFF | TGTGCCAGCAGCCAAGATAGGGGCCAGGCCCCCCACGGGGAGCTGTTTTTT
TRBJ1-5 | TRBV27 | NA | NA | CASSSQGFNQPQHF | TGTGCCAGCAGTTCACAGGGATTCAATCAGCCCCAGCATTTT
TRBJ2-7 | TRBV3-1/TRBV3-2 | TRBD1 | NA | CASSRDRSYEQYF | TGTGCCAGCAGCCGGGACAGATCTTACGAGCAGTACTTC
TRBJ2-7 | TRBV5-4 | TRBD2 | NA | CASSVLLAGLREQYF | TGTGCCAGCAGCGTCCTACTAGCGGGCCTGCGAGAGCAGTACTTC
TRBJ2-2 | TRBV5-1 | NA | NA | CASSLEATANTGELFF | TGCGCCAGCAGCTTGGAGGCGACAGCGAACACCGGGGAGCTGTTTTTT
TRBJ2-7 | TRBV27 | TRBD2 | NA | CASSLGLAGDEQYF | TGTGCCAGCAGTTTGGGGCTAGCGGGAGATGAGCAGTACTTC
TRBJ2-1 | TRBV7-3 | NA | NA | CASSFGALAYNEQFF | TGTGCCAGCAGCTTCGGGGCCCTAGCGTACAATGAGCAGTTCTTC
TRBJ2-5 | TRBV18 | TRBD2 | NA | CASSPRLADQETQYF | TGTGCCAGCTCACCACGACTAGCGGACCAAGAGACCCAGTACTTC
TRBJ2-1 | TRBV11-2 | NA | NA | CASSLDQTRNEQFF | TGTGCCAGCAGCTTAGATCAGACTAGGAATGAGCAGTTCTTC
TRBJ2-1 | TRBV5-1 | NA | NA | CASSSIADNEQFF | TGCGCCAGCAGCTCGATAGCGGATAATGAGCAGTTCTTC
TRBJ2-7 | TRBV30 | TRBD1 | few | CAWSAGDRGYEQYF | TGTGCCTGGAGTGCGGGAGACAGGGGCTACGAGCAGTACTTC
TRBJ1-2 | TRBV19 | NA | NA | CASSIGPRTELFYGYTF | TGTGCCAGTAGTATAGGCCCCCGGACAGAACTATTCTATGGCTACACCTTC
TRBJ2-7 | TRBV28 | NA | NA | CASTYGGRVYEQYF | TGTGCCAGCACCTACGGAGGCCGAGTCTACGAGCAGTACTTC
TRBJ1-4 | TRBV7-6 | TRBD1 | NA | CASSQKGAPRHEKLFF | TGTGCCAGCAGCCAAAAGGGGGCACCCCGCCATGAAAAACTGTTTTTT
TRBJ2-3 | TRBV6-5 | NA | NA | CASSALSAADTQYF | TGTGCCAGCAGCGCTCTGAGCGCGGCTGATACGCAGTATTTT
TRBJ2-7 | TRBV2 | NA | NA | CASRADFYEQYF | TGTGCCAGCAGGGCGGACTTCTACGAGCAGTACTTC
TRBJ1-2 | TRBV30 | NA | NA | CAWSLGQMYYGYTF | TGTGCCTGGAGCTTGGGGCAGATGTACTATGGCTACACCTTC
TRBJ2-7 | TRBV7-9 | NA | NA | CASSLTGTGYEQYF | TGTGCCAGCAGCCTGACAGGTACGGGCTACGAGCAGTACTTC
TRBJ2-2 | TRBV7-9 | NA | NA | CASSSNTGELFF | TGTGCCAGCAGCTCAAACACCGGGGAGCTGTTTTTT
TRBJ2-3 | TRBV19 | TRBD2 | NA | CASSKLAGGDTDTQYF | TGTGCCAGTAGTAAACTAGCGGGAGGGGACACAGATACGCAGTATTTT
TRBJ2-3 | TRBV18 | NA | NA | CASSLRQTRTDTQYF | TGTGCCAGCTCTCTAAGACAGACACGCACAGATACGCAGTATTTT